The 21 T cell receptor beta chains reported below all come from one sample, sequenced in a study of OX40 agonist ivuxolimab in advanced cancers. Generated by immunoSEQ multiplex PCR, the TCRdb table keeps only in-frame clones and is missing some. The repertoire holds 33,000 or so clones, about 90% seen once, with roughly 25% in the top ten. Specimen: CD4+ or CD8+ T cells sorted from blood, collected in a trial of the OX40 agonist ivuxolimab. The receptors come from an adult with an advanced solid tumor such as melanoma, head and neck, liver or kidney cancer.

CDR3 loop: CASSPPSGAETQYF. The DNA for the CDR3 is TGTGCCAGCTCACCACCTTCCGGGGCAGAGACCCAGTACTTC. This sequence joins TRBV18 and TRBJ2-5; perhaps D is TRBD1 or TRBD2 (5 bases each). CDR3 size: 14 residues. The V gene lost 0 bases and the J gene lost 4 bases, with 9 bases spanning the gap. Germline CDR1 is KGHSH and CDR2 is LQKENI.

This clone was seen a single time. V usage is TRBV25-1 and J usage is TRBJ1-2; D gene uncertain. The CDR3 has 16 residues. Germline loops: CDR1 MGHDK, CDR2 SYGVNS. Trimming took 4 bases from V and 0 from J, leaving 15 bases between them. The CDR3 nucleotides read TGTGCCAGCAGTGGGGGTACAGAACTTACTAACTATGGCTACACCTTC. Its protein is CASSGGTELTNYGYTF.

This clone was detected only a few times. This rearrangement joins TRBV5-1 to TRBJ1-1; D is ambiguous. This CDR3 spans 16 amino acids. V gave up 1 base and J gave up 3 bases, with 16 bases separating them. The germline CDR1 and CDR2 sequences are SGHRS and YFSETQ. The DNA for the CDR3 is TGCGCCAGCAGCTTGTTTTCGTGGCCGATGCACACTGAAGCTTTCTTT. Translated, it gives CASSLFSWPMHTEAFF.

This chain links TRBV6-1 with TRBJ1-5; D might be TRBD1 (6 bases). V was trimmed by 7 bases and J by 4 bases, leaving 14 bases between them. Germline CDR1 is MNHNS and CDR2 is SASEGT. The CDR3 extends over 14 amino acids. Here the CDR3 DNA reads TGTGCCAGCACGCGCAGGGGAAGTAATCAGCCCCAGCATTTT. It is translated as CASTRRGSNQPQHF.

V and J are TRBV18 and TRBJ2-3; 10 positions agree with TRBD2. Looked up from germline, CDR1 is KGHSH and CDR2 is LQKENI. There are 13 residues in the CDR3. V shed 7 bases and J 4 bases; nucleotides not matched to a gene: 2. CDR3 bases: TGTGCCAGCTTAGCGGGAGGTGCAGATACGCAGTATTTT. Encoded protein: CASLAGGADTQYF.

The V and J genes are TRBV2 and TRBJ2-2; D is unclear. CDR3 length equals 15 residues. Per the germline V gene, CDR1 is SNHLY and CDR2 is FYNNEI. The V gene lost 2 bases and the J gene lost 0 bases, with 7 bases spanning the gap. CDR3 sequence reads: CASSEKRTNTGELFF. The CDR3 DNA follows: TGTGCCAGCAGTGAAAAGAGAACGAACACCGGGGAGCTGTTTTTT.

This clone was seen a single time. CDR3 in DNA: TGTGCCAGCTCACCACCGACACGAGCCCCGGGGGAGCAGTACTTC. It yields the protein CASSPPTRAPGEQYF. V usage is TRBV18 and J usage is TRBJ2-7; possibly TRBD2 for D (5 bases). Trimming removed 0 bases at V and 7 bases at J, with 16 bases between. The CDR3 contains 15 residues. Germline CDR1 is KGHSH and CDR2 is LQKENI.

The rearrangement uses TRBV7-2 and TRBJ2-1; D may correspond to TRBD1 or TRBD2 (7 bases each). V was trimmed by 5 bases and J by 5 bases, leaving 16 bases between them. This CDR3 has 15 residues. The germline gives CDR1 SGHTA, CDR2 FQGNSA. CDR3 sequence reads: CASSPHRGGHNEQFF. DNA for the CDR3: TGTGCCAGCAGCCCCCACAGGGGAGGGCACAATGAGCAGTTCTTC.

The V and J genes are TRBV7-9 and TRBJ2-4, with 7 bases matching TRBD2. The J segment lost 0 bases and the V segment lost 5 bases, leaving 16 bases of the junction unmatched. CDR3 length equals 19 residues. The germline V gene has CDR1 SEHNR and CDR2 FQNEAQ (reference sequence). The CDR3 spells CASSPRTRKGSIAKNIQYF. For the CDR3, the DNA is TGTGCCAGCAGCCCTCGGACTAGGAAAGGGTCAATAGCCAAAAACATTCAGTACTTC.

This chain joins TRBV19 and TRBJ2-5, with a possible D match to TRBD2 (5 bases). Trimming removed 5 bases from V and 2 bases from J, with 15 bases in between. The germline CDR1 and CDR2 sequences are LNHDA and SQIVND (reference sequence). CDR3 length equals 15 residues. CDR3 protein: CASSSFSGVQETQYF. CDR3 sequence (DNA): TGTGCCAGTAGTTCGTTTTCCGGGGTTCAAGAGACCCAGTACTTC. Filled out from reference TRBV19 and TRBJ2-5, the complete variable domain reads DGGITQSPKYLFRKEGQNVTLSCEQNLNHDAMYWYRQDPGQGLRLIYYSQIVNDFQKGDIAEGYSVSREKKESFPLTVTSAQKNPTAFYLCASSSFSGVQETQYFGPGTRLLVL.

The chain carries TRBV10-3 and TRBJ2-6, with D perhaps TRBD1 or TRBD2 (5 bases each). V lost 4 bases and J lost 3, with 16 bases in between. The CDR3 consists of 17 residues. Germline CDR1 reads ENHRY; CDR2 reads SYGVKD. CDR3 DNA sequence: TGTGCCATCAGTGTCACAGGTTTCGGGGATGGGGCCAACGTCCTGACTTTC. It yields the protein CAISVTGFGDGANVLTF.

This clone was observed once. The V call is TRBV5-1, the J call TRBJ1-3; perhaps TRBD1 as D (5 bases). V was shortened by 0 bases and J by 6 bases, with 7 bases between the two germline ends. The germline gives CDR1 SGHRS, CDR2 YFSETQ. The CDR3 is 13 amino acids. The CDR3 coding sequence is TGCGCCAGCAGCTTGGGAGGGGAAAACACCATATATTTT. This codes for CASSLGGENTIYF.

CDR3 DNA: TGCGCCAGCAGCTTAACCGGGACTAGCGGGACCGGGGAGCTGTTTTTT. This codes for CASSLTGTSGTGELFF. The rearrangement joins TRBV5-1 to TRBJ2-2, with TRBD2 matching over 12 bases. The CDR3 contains 16 residues. The junction had 4 bases not matched to a gene; V was cut back by 2 bases and J by 5 bases. CDR1 is SGHRS and CDR2 is YFSETQ in the germline V gene.

This chain joins TRBV5-1 and TRBJ2-1; no clear D gene. The ends were cut back, 0 bases at V and 5 bases at J, with 15 bases in the middle. Germline V gene data show CDR1 as SGHRS and CDR2 as YFSETQ. This CDR3 contains 16 residues. The CDR3 loop reads CASSLAVIAGNNEQFF. CDR3 sequence (DNA): TGCGCCAGCAGCTTGGCCGTAATAGCCGGTAACAATGAGCAGTTCTTC.

The CDR3 DNA follows: TGTGCCAGCAGCTTACAGGGGTTGAATGGCTACACCTTC. This encodes CASSLQGLNGYTF. The chain couples TRBV5-8 to TRBJ1-2; 7 positions match TRBD1. The V gene's germline CDR1 is SGHTS and CDR2 YDEGEE. The V segment lost 2 bases and the J segment 6 bases; nucleotides outside the gene matches: 4. The CDR3 spans 13 residues.

Turning to this clone: Germline and junction disagree at one end, which may indicate a read error. This rearrangement joins TRBV20-1 to TRBJ2-3, with D hard to call. CDR3 length equals 11 residues. Germline V gene lookup returns CDR1 DFQATT and CDR2 SNEGSKA (reference sequence). The DNA of the CDR3 is TGCAGCCCGATAGGCACAGATGCGCAGTATTTT. Amino acid sequence: CSPIGTDAQYF.

The V call is TRBV10-2, the J call TRBJ2-1; 7 bases are a match to TRBD2. This CDR3 has 16 residues. CDR1 is WSHSY, CDR2 SAAADI, per germline. J was trimmed by 8 bases and V by 8 bases; bases with no gene match: 18. The CDR3 here is CASSVVGGSSKDEQFF. The CDR3 DNA is TGCGCCAGCTCAGTGGTAGGCGGGAGTAGTAAGGATGAGCAGTTCTTC.

The chain links TRBV29-1 to TRBJ2-7, with D perhaps being TRBD1 or TRBD2 (6 bases each). Germline V gene lookup returns CDR1 SQVTM and CDR2 ANQGSEA. Between the trimmed V and J ends, which lost 4 bases and 8 bases, there was a span of 30 bases. This CDR3 comprises 17 residues. The CDR3 DNA reads TGCAGCGTTGTAGTAAGGGGGACTGAACCCTACCTAGTGAAGCAGTACTTC. Its protein product is CSVVVRGTEPYLVKQYF.

The chain is built from TRBV27 and TRBJ2-1; 14 positions agree with TRBD2. Germline V gene data show CDR1 as MNHEY and CDR2 as SMNVEV (reference sequence). V gave up 6 bases and J gave up 7 bases; unmatched junction bases: 8. The CDR3 spans 16 residues. The CDR3 nucleotides read TGTGCCAGCAGCCCCTTGGGACTAGCGGGAGTGAATGAGCAGTTCTTC. This translates into CASSPLGLAGVNEQFF.

The chain employs TRBV18 and TRBJ2-1; 9 nucleotides line up with TRBD2. The CDR3 covers 14 residues. J was trimmed by 8 bases and V by 1 base; bases with no gene match: 3. Germline assignment: CDR1 KGHSH and CDR2 LQKENI. CDR3 DNA sequence: TGTGCCAGCTCACCACTAATAGCGGGAGATGAGCAGTTCTTC. Residues: CASSPLIAGDEQFF.

The chain couples TRBV28 to TRBJ2-4; D is unresolved. The CDR3 totals 15 residues. Trimming removed 6 bases from V and 1 base from J, with 13 bases in between. Germline V lookup: CDR1 MDHEN, CDR2 SYDVKM. CDR3 amino acids: CASSTVGMAKNIQYF. CDR3 bases: TGTGCCAGCAGCACCGTGGGCATGGCCAAAAACATTCAGTACTTC.